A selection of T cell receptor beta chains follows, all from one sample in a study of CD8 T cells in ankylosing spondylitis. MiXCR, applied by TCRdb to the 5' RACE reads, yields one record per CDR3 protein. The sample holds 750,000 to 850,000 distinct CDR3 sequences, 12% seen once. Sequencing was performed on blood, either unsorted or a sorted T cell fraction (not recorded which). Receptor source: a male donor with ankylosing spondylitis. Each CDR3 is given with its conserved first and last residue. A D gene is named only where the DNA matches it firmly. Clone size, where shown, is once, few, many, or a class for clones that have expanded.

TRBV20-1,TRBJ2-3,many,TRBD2,TGCAGTGCTAGGGGGACTAGCGGGAATCTTCGGGAGTATTTT,CSARGTSGNLREYF
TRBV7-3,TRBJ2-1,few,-,TGTGCCAGCAGCTTAGCGGGTTTGAGCAATGATGAGCAGTTCTTC,CASSLAGLSNDEQFF
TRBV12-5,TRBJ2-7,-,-,TGTGCTAGTGCCCCCTCGGGGCGGGATAGCTACGAGCAGTACTTC,CASAPSGRDSYEQYF
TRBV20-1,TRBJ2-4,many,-,TGCAGTGCCCCGTCCGATAATGGCATTCAGTACTTC,CSAPSDNGIQYF
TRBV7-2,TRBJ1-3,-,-,TGTGCCAGCAGCTTAGACATCCGCGGGGAAAACACCATATATTTT,CASSLDIRGENTIYF
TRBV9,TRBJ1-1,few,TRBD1,TGTGCCAGCAGCCCCCCCGGGGGACAGGGGCCTCGGAGCACTGAAGCTTTCTTT,CASSPPGGQGPRSTEAFF
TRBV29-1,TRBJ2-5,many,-,TGCAGCGTTGTGGGACTCCGAAACCGGGGAGAGACCCAGTACTTC,CSVVGLRNRGETQYF
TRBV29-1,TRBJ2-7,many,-,TGCAGCGTTCGTCACGACCTATCTACGAAGCAGTACTTC,CSVRHDLSTKQYF
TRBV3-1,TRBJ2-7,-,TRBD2,TGTGCCAGCAGTCGGACTAGCGGGAGAGGCTACGAGCAGTACTTC,CASSRTSGRGYEQYF
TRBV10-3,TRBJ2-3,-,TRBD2,TGTGCCATCAGCGGCGGCGGGGGGGGGACAGATACGCAGTATTTT,CAISGGGGGTDTQYF
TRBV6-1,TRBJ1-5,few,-,TGTGCCAGCAGTGACGGTTTTTTTGTCGGGATTCATTTT,CASSDGFFVGIHF
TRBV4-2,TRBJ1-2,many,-,TGTGCCAGCAGCCAGCGAGGAGGGAGGACCGCGAATGGCTACACCTTC,CASSQRGGRTANGYTF
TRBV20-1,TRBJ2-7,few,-,TGCAGTGCCCGCGGGGTGATCTTTCCGGAGCAGTACTTC,CSARGVIFPEQYF
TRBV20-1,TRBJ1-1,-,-,TGCAGCTTCCTAGGCAGTTTGAACACTGAAGCTTTCTTT,CSFLGSLNTEAFF
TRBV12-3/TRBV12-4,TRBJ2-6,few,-,TGTGCCAGCAGACCGGGGGCTGGGGCCAACGTCCTGACTTTC,CASRPGAGANVLTF
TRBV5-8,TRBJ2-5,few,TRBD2,TGTGCCAGCCCCCCCCAGCGGGATCAAGAGACCCAGTACTTC,CASPPQRDQETQYF
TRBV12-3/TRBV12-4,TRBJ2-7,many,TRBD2,TGTGCCAGCAGTCGGACTAGCGACTCCTACGAGCAGTACTTC,CASSRTSDSYEQYF
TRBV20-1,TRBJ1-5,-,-,TGCAGTGCTACCGGACAGTATAGCAATCAGCCCCAGCATTTT,CSATGQYSNQPQHF
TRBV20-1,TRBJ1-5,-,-,TGCAGTGCTAGTTGGGCGGGGGAGGATCAGCCCCAGCATTTT,CSASWAGEDQPQHF
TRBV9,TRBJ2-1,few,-,TGTGCCAGCAGCGTAGGCGGGGGCCCCTACAATGAGCAGTTCTTC,CASSVGGGPYNEQFF
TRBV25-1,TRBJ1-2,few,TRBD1,TGTGCCAGCAGTGAATTCGGGACAGGGGACGGCTACACCTTC,CASSEFGTGDGYTF
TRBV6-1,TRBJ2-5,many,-,TGTGCCAGCAGCCGTGCAGGATACCAAGAGACCCAGTACTTC,CASSRAGYQETQYF
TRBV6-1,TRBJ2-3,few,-,TGTGCCAGCAGTCCGGGCACCCCACCTAGCACAGATACGCAGTATTTT,CASSPGTPPSTDTQYF
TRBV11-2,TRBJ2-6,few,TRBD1,TGTGCCAGCGGTAGGGACAGGGGTACTGGGGCCAACGTCCTGACTTTC,CASGRDRGTGANVLTF
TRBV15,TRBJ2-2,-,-,TGTGCCACCAGAAGACTGATGGGCACCGGGGAGCTGTTTTTT,CATRRLMGTGELFF
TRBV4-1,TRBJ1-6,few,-,TGCGCCAGCAGCCACATCATTGGGGGGGGCGGCTCACCCCTCCACTTT,CASSHIIGGGGSPLHF
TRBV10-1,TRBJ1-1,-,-,TGCGCCAGCAGTGAGTACCTGGGGGGGACTGAAGCTTTCTTT,CASSEYLGGTEAFF
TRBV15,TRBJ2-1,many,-,TGTGCCACCAGCAAGAGTGGCTCGAGCTCCTACAATGAGCAGTTCTTC,CATSKSGSSSYNEQFF
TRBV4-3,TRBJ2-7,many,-,TGCGCCAGCAGCCATGCTAAGGGGTACGAGCAGTACTTC,CASSHAKGYEQYF
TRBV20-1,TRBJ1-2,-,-,TGCAGTGCCACCAAATCGGCCCCCCGCTACACCTTC,CSATKSAPRYTF
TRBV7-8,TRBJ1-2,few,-,TGTGCCAGCAGCTCGTGGGGTGGGAACGGTGGCTACACCTTC,CASSSWGGNGGYTF
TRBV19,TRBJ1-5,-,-,TGTGCCAGTAGTTCTTTCATGGAGGGGGGGAATCAGCCCCAGCATTTT,CASSSFMEGGNQPQHF
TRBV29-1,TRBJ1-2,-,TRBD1,TGCAGCGTAAGAGGACAGGGCCTCTTTAACTATGGCTACACCTTC,CSVRGQGLFNYGYTF
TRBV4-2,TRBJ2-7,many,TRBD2,TGTGCCAGCAGCCACTCAGCGGGAGGGCCACACGAGCAGTACTTC,CASSHSAGGPHEQYF
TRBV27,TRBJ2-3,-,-,TGTGCCAGCAGTTTGGGCTCCAACAGGGGCACAGATACGCAGTATTTT,CASSLGSNRGTDTQYF
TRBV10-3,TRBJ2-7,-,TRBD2,TGTGCCATCAGTAGCGGGGTACCACCCTACGAGCAGTACTTC,CAISSGVPPYEQYF
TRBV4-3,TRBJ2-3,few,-,TGCGCCAGCAGCCAAGAATATCAGGGCCTAAGCACAGATACGCAGTATTTT,CASSQEYQGLSTDTQYF
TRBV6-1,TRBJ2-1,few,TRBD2,TGTGCCAGCAGTACCCTAGCGGGAGCCATAAATGAGCAGTTCTTC,CASSTLAGAINEQFF
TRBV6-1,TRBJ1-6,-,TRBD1,TGTGCCAGCAGTAGGGACAGGGGGTTTAATTCACCCCTCCACTTT,CASSRDRGFNSPLHF
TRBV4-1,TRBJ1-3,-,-,TGCGCCAGCAGCCCGGACTTTCTCTCTGGAAACACCATATATTTT,CASSPDFLSGNTIYF
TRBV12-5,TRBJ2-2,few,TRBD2,TGTGCTAGTGGTCCGAGCGGGAGCCCGAACACCGGGGAGCTGTTTTTT,CASGPSGSPNTGELFF